This TCR beta chain is drawn from a study of somatic mutations in cytotoxic T cells in rheumatoid arthritis. The assay was immunoSEQ multiplex PCR, and TCRdb's table has in-frame clones only and misses some. The data show approximately 20,000 clones, about 85% seen once. CDR1 is MGHRA, CDR2 YSYEKL, per germline. The V gene lost 5 bases and the J gene lost 6 bases, with 17 bases spanning the gap. CDR3 size: 15 residues. The chain links TRBV4-1 to TRBJ2-1; D gene unclear. Sequenced material: CD8+ T cells sorted from blood. This sequence originates from a woman in her 40s with rheumatoid arthritis. The CDR3 DNA reads as TGCGCCAGCAGCTACGGCGCCCCCCGCGGCAATGAGCAGTTCTTC. This encodes CASSYGAPRGNEQFF.